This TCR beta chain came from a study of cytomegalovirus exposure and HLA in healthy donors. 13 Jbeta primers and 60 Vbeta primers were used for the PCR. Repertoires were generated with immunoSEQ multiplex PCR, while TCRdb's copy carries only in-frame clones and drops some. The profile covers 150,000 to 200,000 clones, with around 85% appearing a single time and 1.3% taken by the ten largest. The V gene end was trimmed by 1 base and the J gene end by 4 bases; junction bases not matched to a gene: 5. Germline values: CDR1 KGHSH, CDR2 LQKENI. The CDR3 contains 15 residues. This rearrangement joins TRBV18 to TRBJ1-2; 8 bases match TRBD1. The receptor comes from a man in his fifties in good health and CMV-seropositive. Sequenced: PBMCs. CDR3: CASSPQGQVLYGYTF. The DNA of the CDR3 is TGTGCCAGCTCACCACAGGGACAGGTCCTCTATGGCTACACCTTC.